One and the same sample provided the 28 T cell receptor beta chains below, sequenced in a study of T cell repertoires in cytomegalovirus infection (dated by TCRdb to the late 2010s). Sequencer: Illumina HiSeq 1500. Through fastp at Q25 and MiXCR, TCRdb rebuilt clones from the public reads, retaining in-frame beta chains. Each CDR3 protein gets just one entry, which takes the most common genes and DNA from the rows behind it. For this sample there are over 250,000 distinct CDR3 sequences; under 25% appear just once. Of the sample, approximately 19% falls within the top ten clones. This specimen's treatment or condition label, per the study, means: in vitro stimulation with specific CMV peptide epitopes to enrich CMV-specific T cells. No antigen has been assigned to these receptors. The sequences come from cultured PBMCs, collected from culture after CMV antigen stimulation. All receptors derive from a human donor in good health (CMV status not recorded). Some clones in this sample may be carry-over from other donors' samples.

The chain has TRBV4-2 and TRBJ2-2, with D hard to call. The CDR3 length is 13 residues. V lost 0 bases and J lost 6, with 5 bases in between. Germline V lookup: CDR1 LGHNA, CDR2 YNFKEQ. The CDR3 DNA sequence: TGTGCCAGCAGCCAAGACGGCCCCGGGGAGCTGTTTTTT. This encodes CASSQDGPGELFF.

This clonotype has a count of ten or more. The chain recombines TRBV7-2 with TRBJ1-5, with D maybe TRBD1 (5 bases). Germline V gene sequence: CDR1 SGHTA, CDR2 FQGNSA. Trimming left V 4 bases short and J 1 base short, with 14 bases between. The length of the CDR3 is 16 residues. DNA of the CDR3: TGTGCCAGCAGCTCGGACCCGGGGGGAAGCAATCAGCCCCAGCATTTT. Translation gives CASSSDPGGSNQPQHF.

This clonotype was seen just once. The V call is TRBV27, the J call TRBJ1-5, with a possible D match to TRBD1 (6 bases). V was cut by 5 bases and J by 5 bases, with 13 bases left in between. CDR1 MNHEY and CDR2 SMNVEV come from the germline V gene (reference sequence). CDR3 length: 14 residues. Written as DNA, the CDR3 is TGTGCCAGCAGTACAGGGTTGGGACATCAGCCCCAGCATTTT. Translation gives CASSTGLGHQPQHF.

The rearrangement joins TRBV2 to TRBJ2-2, with TRBD2 identical over 15 bases. This CDR3 has 17 amino acids. Germline V gene lookup returns CDR1 SNHLY and CDR2 FYNNEI. The V and J ends lost 7 bases and 4 bases, in that order; junction bases with no gene match: 7. This CDR3 is CASTTGLAGGTTGELFF. Here the CDR3 DNA reads TGTGCCAGCACCACGGGACTAGCGGGAGGTACCACCGGGGAGCTGTTTTTT.

By its share, this clonotype is medium-sized. V is TRBV7-9 and J is TRBJ2-1; 13 bases fit TRBD2. With 5 bases clipped from V and 6 bases from J, the junction kept 10 bases outside the gene matches. Per the germline V gene, CDR1 is SEHNR and CDR2 is FQNEAQ (reference sequence). The CDR3 totals 17 residues. CDR3 sequence (DNA): TGTGCCAGCAGCCGGACTAGCGGGAGCAGGAGAGGCAATGAGCAGTTCTTC. This gives the protein CASSRTSGSRRGNEQFF.

J is TRBJ2-3 and V is TRBV30; D call uncertain. This CDR3 contains 11 residues. In germline, CDR1 is GTSNPN, CDR2 SVGIG (reference sequence). Trimming shortened V by 5 bases and J by 6 bases, and 9 bases separated the two germline ends. CDR3 in DNA: TGTGCCTGGGACGGCGGCGATACGCAGTATTTT. This translates into CAWDGGDTQYF. The variable domain in full, completed from reference TRBV30 and TRBJ2-3, reads SQTIHQWPATLVQPVGSPLSLECTVEGTSNPNLYWYRQAAGRGLQLLFYSVGIGQISSEVPQNLSASRPQDRQFILSSKKLLLSDSGFYLCAWDGGDTQYFGPGTRLTVL.

This sequence joins TRBV5-1 and TRBJ2-7; D unclear. CDR3 length: 14 residues. V was cut by 4 bases and J by 0 bases, with 11 bases left in between. Germline CDR1 SGHRS, CDR2 YFSETQ. The CDR3 DNA reads TGCGCCAGCAGCCCGGGCCGGGTCTCCTACGAGCAGTACTTC. Residues: CASSPGRVSYEQYF.

This clonotype was recorded a few times. The rearrangement uses TRBV6-1 and TRBJ1-1; D is ambiguous. Germline CDR1 is MNHNS and CDR2 is SASEGT. The CDR3 runs to 13 residues. V was pared by 5 bases and J by 6 bases, with 13 bases between. This CDR3 reads CASSLGSVSEAFF. CDR3 nucleotide sequence: TGTGCCAGCAGTCTGGGGTCAGTCTCTGAAGCTTTCTTT.

The chain recombines TRBV19 with TRBJ2-5; D gene uncertain. The CDR3 covers 14 residues. V was clipped by 1 base and J by 3 bases, with 9 bases between them. Germline values: CDR1 LNHDA, CDR2 SQIVND (reference sequence). Written as DNA, the CDR3 is TGTGCCAGTAGTATAGGGGCGAGAGAAGAGACCCAGTACTTC. The encoded protein is CASSIGAREETQYF.

V gene TRBV6-5 combines with J gene TRBJ2-2; TRBD1 aligns across 7 bases. CDR3 length: 15 amino acids. Germline CDR1 reads MNHEY; CDR2 reads SVGAGI. The trim removed 6 bases at V and 2 bases at J, leaving 6 bases unmatched. The CDR3 nucleotides are TGTGCCAGCAGAACCGGGACAGCCAACACCGGGGAGCTGTTTTTT. Amino acid sequence: CASRTGTANTGELFF.

This clonotype appeared a single time. One base away lies a much larger clone, so this may be a sequencing read error. Given the absence of the conserved phenylalanine or tryptophan at the CDR3 end, a read error is likely. The chain recombines TRBV4-2 with TRBJ2-1, with TRBD2 matching 10 bases. The V and J ends lost 2 bases and 2 bases, in that order; junction bases with no gene match: 6. The CDR3 totals 17 residues. Germline V gene sequence: CDR1 LGHNA, CDR2 YNFKEQ. CDR3 region: CASSQILAGPTYNEQFL. CDR3 in DNA: TGTGCCAGCAGCCAAATACTAGCGGGGCCGACCTACAATGAGCAGTTCTTA.

The chain combines TRBV2 with TRBJ2-3, with D unresolved. Trimming took off 0 bases at V and 2 bases at J, with 15 bases between the two ends. CDR1 and CDR2 (germline): SNHLY, FYNNEI. The CDR3 is 17 amino acids. The CDR3 nucleotides are TGTGCCAGCAGTGAAGCGCACCTCTCACAATCCACAGATACGCAGTATTTT. Translation: CASSEAHLSQSTDTQYF.

The rearrangement uses TRBV5-6 and TRBJ2-5; 10 nucleotides line up with TRBD2. The CDR3 has 18 amino acids. Trimming removed 0 bases from V and 5 bases from J; junction bases left unmatched: 13. Per the germline V gene, CDR1 is SGHDT and CDR2 is YYEEEE. This CDR3 is CASSLVPAGGPWGETQYF. DNA for the CDR3: TGTGCCAGCAGCTTGGTGCCAGCGGGAGGGCCTTGGGGCGAGACCCAGTACTTC.

The V call is TRBV2, the J call TRBJ1-2; a weak D match, TRBD1 (6 bases). Between the trimmed V and J ends, which lost 8 bases and 7 bases, there was a span of 11 bases. The CDR3 sequence is 11 residues long. CDR1 and CDR2 from the germline V gene are SNHLY and FYNNEI. The CDR3 bases are TGTGCCAGCGAGGGGGGGGTTGGCTACACCTTC. Residues: CASEGGVGYTF.

The chain joins TRBV6-6 to TRBJ2-3, with D perhaps matching TRBD1 (6 bases). Per the germline V gene, CDR1 is MNHNY and CDR2 is SVGAGI (reference sequence). The V and J ends lost 2 bases and 1 base respectively, with 10 bases between them. The CDR3 length is 15 residues. The chain's CDR3 is CASSYGGSGTDTQYF. In DNA, the CDR3 is TGTGCCAGCAGTTACGGGGGCTCCGGCACAGATACGCAGTATTTT.

The rearrangement links TRBV6-2 or TRBV6-3 to TRBJ2-2, with D maybe TRBD1 (6 bases). Deletions cut 5 bases from V and 7 bases from J, with 20 bases between. The CDR3 sequence is 16 residues long. Per the germline V gene, CDR1 is MNHEY and CDR2 is SVGEGT. DNA for the CDR3: TGTGCCAGCAGTGACCCCAGACAGGCGGTAAACGGGGAGCTGTTTTTT. Encoded protein: CASSDPRQAVNGELFF.

The table lists this clonotype with many counts. The chain employs TRBV12-3 or TRBV12-4 and TRBJ2-1; 9 bases are shared with TRBD1. V lost 1 base to trimming and J lost 7 bases; unmatched junction nucleotides: 11. The CDR3 has 17 amino acids. This chain's CDR3 is CASSLVFDRGALNEQFF. The CDR3 DNA follows: TGTGCCAGCAGTTTAGTGTTCGACAGGGGGGCGCTAAATGAGCAGTTCTTC.

This clonotype has more than one count but fewer than ten. The rearrangement links TRBV14 to TRBJ1-1, with 9 bases matching TRBD1. The CDR3 runs 17 residues. The germline V gene has CDR1 SGHDN and CDR2 FVKESK. V was pared by 1 base and J by 4 bases, with 10 bases of the junction left unmatched. The CDR3 spells CASSQALDRGRGTEAFF. CDR3 coding DNA: TGTGCCAGCAGCCAAGCCCTGGACAGGGGCCGGGGCACTGAAGCTTTCTTT.

The gene calls are TRBV28 and TRBJ2-7, with TRBD1 matching 8 bases. V was pared by 5 bases and J by 4 bases, with 10 bases of the junction left unmatched. Germline V gene lookup returns CDR1 MDHEN and CDR2 SYDVKM. This CDR3 has 15 amino acids. The CDR3 bases are TGTGCCAGCAGTCATACCAGGGGGCGGACGTACGAGCAGTACTTC. Protein: CASSHTRGRTYEQYF.

This clonotype has a handful of counts. This sequence joins TRBV7-2 and TRBJ2-2; no clear D. V gave up 0 bases and J gave up 2 bases, with 10 bases separating them. Germline values: CDR1 SGHTA, CDR2 FQGNSA. The CDR3 has 16 residues. The CDR3 DNA reads as TGTGCCAGCAGCTTAGCCGCCCGGTATAACACCGGGGAGCTGTTTTTT. It translates to CASSLAARYNTGELFF. Drawing the rest from reference TRBV7-2 and TRBJ2-2, the complete variable domain is GAGVSQSPSNKVTEKGKDVELRCDPISGHTALYWYRQSLGQGLEFLIYFQGNSAPDKSGLPSDRFSAERTGGSVSTLTIQRTQQEDSAVYLCASSLAARYNTGELFFGEGSRLTVL.

The chain recombines TRBV4-1 with TRBJ2-1, with TRBD2 identical over 8 bases. CDR3 length equals 15 residues. With V trimmed by 1 base and J by 9 bases, 8 bases remained unmatched. CDR1 and CDR2 (germline): MGHRA, YSYEKL. The CDR3 loop is CASSQVVLLAGEQFF. CDR3 nucleotides: TGCGCCAGCAGCCAAGTGGTTTTGCTAGCGGGTGAGCAGTTCTTC.

The rearrangement links TRBV24-1 to TRBJ2-1, with 12 bases that match TRBD2. This CDR3 comprises 16 residues. Trimming at V came to 3 bases and at J to 8 bases, leaving 7 bases not matched to a gene. Germline CDR1 is KGHDR and CDR2 is SFDVKD. The CDR3 DNA reads as TGTGCCACCAGTGATCCAGGACTAGCGGGAACAGATGAGCAGTTCTTC. Amino acid sequence: CATSDPGLAGTDEQFF.

J is TRBJ2-1 and V is TRBV15; 11 nucleotides line up with TRBD2. CDR1 is LNHNV, CDR2 YYDKDF, per germline (reference sequence). J was trimmed by 8 bases and V by 7 bases; bases with no gene match: 13. CDR3 size: 16 residues. The CDR3 loop reads CATTQEGSGRGYEQFF. DNA for the CDR3: TGTGCCACCACCCAGGAGGGTAGCGGGAGGGGGTATGAGCAGTTCTTC.

This clonotype was seen more than once but under ten times. One end of the junction fails to match germline, which may point to a read error. This chain connects TRBV7-7 to TRBJ2-3, with 7 nucleotides matching TRBD2. Looked up from germline, CDR1 is SSHAT and CDR2 is FNYEAQ (reference sequence). This CDR3 region has 15 residues. The CDR3 protein is CASSLNAGVADTQYF. CDR3 DNA: TGTGCTAGCAGCTTAAACGCGGGAGTCGCAGATACGCAGTATTTT.

This rearrangement joins TRBV24-1 to TRBJ2-6; 10 positions agree with TRBD1. This CDR3 region has 17 residues. The trim removed 10 bases at V and 2 bases at J, leaving 10 bases unmatched. From germline, CDR1 is KGHDR and CDR2 SFDVKD. The CDR3 nucleotides read TGTGCCACGGGACCGGGACAGGGGTTTACTGGGGCCAACGTCCTGACTTTC. This translates into CATGPGQGFTGANVLTF.

The chain recombines TRBV11-2 with TRBJ2-1; 11 bases are a match to TRBD2. V trimming: 3 bases; J trimming: 9 bases; junction bases outside the gene matches: 1. Per germline, CDR1 SGHAT and CDR2 FQNNGV. This CDR3 comprises 13 residues. In nucleotides, the CDR3 is TGTGCCAGCAGCTTCGGACTAGCGGGTGAGCAGTTCTTC. Its protein is CASSFGLAGEQFF.

This clonotype was counted at least ten times. This chain uses TRBV7-2 with TRBJ2-7, with D perhaps matching TRBD2 (5 bases). Germline V gene data show CDR1 as SGHTA and CDR2 as FQGNSA. The ends were cut back, 3 bases at V and 0 bases at J, with 12 bases in the middle. The CDR3 contains 15 residues. Written as DNA, the CDR3 is TGTGCCAGCAGCTTCACGCGGGCGAGCTCCTACGAGCAGTACTTC. Its protein is CASSFTRASSYEQYF.

This clonotype came up many times. This chain connects TRBV7-6 to TRBJ1-1, with TRBD1 as a possible D gene (5 bases). V lost 2 bases and J lost 4, with 11 bases in between. Germline CDR1 SGHVS, CDR2 FNYEAQ. The CDR3 loop spans 14 amino acids. The CDR3 here is CASSLQGVGTEAFF. CDR3 sequence (DNA): TGTGCCAGCAGCTTACAGGGAGTGGGCACTGAAGCTTTCTTT.